The 9 T cell receptor beta chains presented below share a single source sample, sequenced in a study of CD8 T cells in ankylosing spondylitis. TCRdb re-called the 5' RACE reads through MiXCR, storing one row per CDR3 protein. This sample yields about 150,000 distinct CDR3 sequences, of which around 43% are seen a single time; nearly 15% belongs to the top ten. The sequenced sample was synovial fluid, either unsorted or a sorted T cell fraction (not recorded which). Receptor source: a male donor with ankylosing spondylitis.

The chain recombines TRBV7-2 with TRBJ1-2; no clear D gene. V was pared by 0 bases and J by 5 bases, with 16 bases between. Germline CDR1 and CDR2: SGHTA and FQGNSA. The CDR3 length is 16 residues. CDR3 sequence (DNA): TGTGCCAGCAGCTTAGCCCCTCTGGTTTGGTTGTATGGCTACACCTTC. This sequence encodes CASSLAPLVWLYGYTF.

V gene TRBV3-1 combines with J gene TRBJ1-6; D is unresolved. With 3 bases removed from V and 3 bases from J, the gap between germline ends came to 9 bases. CDR3 length: 15 amino acids. In germline, CDR1 is LGHDT, CDR2 YNNKEL (reference sequence). The CDR3 protein is CASSHPMIYNSPLHF. CDR3 nucleotide sequence: TGTGCCAGCAGCCACCCGATGATCTATAATTCACCCCTCCACTTT.

This clonotype was picked up many times. The V gene is TRBV12-3 or TRBV12-4, the J gene TRBJ1-3; D not certain. The CDR3 consists of 15 residues. The germline V and J ends were trimmed by 6 bases and 0 bases, with 12 bases remaining between them. The CDR3 DNA follows: TGTGCCAGCAGCCTCGGCGGATTCTCTGGAAACACCATATATTTT. Its translation is CASSLGGFSGNTIYF.

This clonotype was observed a handful of times. The V call is TRBV10-3, the J call TRBJ2-3; D not certain. Germline CDR1 is ENHRY and CDR2 is SYGVKD. The CDR3 spans 13 residues. Deletions cut 8 bases from V and 0 bases from J, with 9 bases between. The CDR3 DNA reads TGTGCCATCTGCCGCCTCAGCACAGATACGCAGTATTTT. It encodes CAICRLSTDTQYF.

The V gene is TRBV5-4, the J gene TRBJ2-1; D is ambiguous. The CDR3 contains 16 residues. V lost 3 bases and J lost 2, with 15 bases in between. The germline V gene encodes CDR1 SGHNT and CDR2 YYREEE (reference sequence). CDR3 DNA: TGTGCCAGCAGCTCTCCCGAAACCGCCGCCTACAATGAGCAGTTCTTC. As protein: CASSSPETAAYNEQFF.

As DNA, the CDR3 is TGTGCCAGCAGCGAAATTAGACAGGGGCAAGGCGCGTACACTGAAGCTTTCTTT. This codes for CASSEIRQGQGAYTEAFF. The chain has TRBV13 and TRBJ1-1; 8 nucleotides align to TRBD1. The trim removed 5 bases at V and 3 bases at J, leaving 17 bases unmatched. Germline V gene lookup returns CDR1 PRHDT and CDR2 FYEKMQ (reference sequence). The CDR3 covers 18 residues. The variable domain in full, with the rest retrieved from reference TRBV13 and TRBJ1-1, is AAGVIQSPRHLIKEKRETATLKCYPIPRHDTVYWYQQGPGQDPQFLISFYEKMQSDKGSIPDRFSAQQFSDYHSELNMSSLELGDSALYFCASSEIRQGQGAYTEAFFGQGTRLTVV.

This rearrangement joins TRBV18 to TRBJ1-1; 9 bases line up with TRBD1. V lost 1 base and J lost 10; bases outside the gene matches: 7. The CDR3 covers 14 residues. Germline V gene sequence: CDR1 KGHSH, CDR2 LQKENI. The CDR3 sequence is CASSPRWTGVRAFF. The CDR3 region has the DNA TGTGCCAGCTCACCACGGTGGACAGGGGTGCGAGCTTTCTTT. Complete variable domain (other parts from reference TRBV18 and TRBJ1-1): NAGVMQNPRHLVRRRGQEARLRCSPMKGHSHVYWYRQLPEEGLKFMVYLQKENIIDESGMPKERFSAEFPKEGPSILRIQQVVRGDSAAYFCASSPRWTGVRAFFGQGTRLTVV.

This chain uses TRBV24-1 with TRBJ2-2; 7 nucleotides align to TRBD1. Germline CDR1 reads KGHDR; CDR2 reads SFDVKD. With 2 bases clipped from V and 3 bases from J, the junction kept 2 bases outside the gene matches. The CDR3 extends over 15 amino acids. The DNA for the CDR3 is TGTGCCACCAGTGATTACGACAGGGACACCGGGGAGCTGTTTTTT. It translates to CATSDYDRDTGELFF.

This clonotype was observed a few times. The chain recombines TRBV7-9 with TRBJ1-2; D possibly corresponds to TRBD1 (5 bases). Germline values: CDR1 SEHNR, CDR2 FQNEAQ (reference sequence). The CDR3 extends over 15 amino acids. The V and J ends lost 5 bases and 4 bases respectively, with 17 bases between them. CDR3 loop: CASSPSGSRGYGYTF. CDR3 in DNA: TGTGCCAGCAGCCCATCCGGCAGTAGGGGCTATGGCTACACCTTC.